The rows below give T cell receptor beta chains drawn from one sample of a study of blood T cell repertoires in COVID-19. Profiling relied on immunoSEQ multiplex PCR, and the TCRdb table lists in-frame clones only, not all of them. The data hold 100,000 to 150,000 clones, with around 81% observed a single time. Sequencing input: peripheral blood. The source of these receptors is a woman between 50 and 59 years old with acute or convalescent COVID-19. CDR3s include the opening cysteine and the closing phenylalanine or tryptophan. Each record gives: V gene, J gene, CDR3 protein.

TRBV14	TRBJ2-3	CASSQDGVRAGPTDTQYF
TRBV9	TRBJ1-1	CASSDRTAEGTEAFF
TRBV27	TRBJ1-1	CASSLGTGWTEAFF
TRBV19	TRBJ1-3	CATADRGRGNTIYF
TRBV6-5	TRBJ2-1	CASSQQYNEQFF
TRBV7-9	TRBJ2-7	CASSPGQGTYEQYF
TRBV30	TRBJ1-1	CAWSVNLENTEAFF
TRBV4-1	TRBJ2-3	CASSQGLAGTDTQYF
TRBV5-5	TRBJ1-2	CASTNGQGGYTF
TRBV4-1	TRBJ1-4	CASSQLGGFEKLFF
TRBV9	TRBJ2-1	CASSSGLAGYNEQFF
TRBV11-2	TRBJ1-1	CASSQARQGMNTEAFF
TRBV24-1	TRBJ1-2	CATSESYNYGYTF
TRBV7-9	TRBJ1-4	CASSDWINEKLFF
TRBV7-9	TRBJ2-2	CASSPWTGRVTGELFF
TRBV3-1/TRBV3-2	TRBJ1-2	CASSLPNTNKGTYYTF
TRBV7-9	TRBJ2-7	CASSLGSGRLDEQYF
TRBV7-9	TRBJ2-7	CASSGLAGGTLVHF
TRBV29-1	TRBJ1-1	CSAYSDLNTEAFF
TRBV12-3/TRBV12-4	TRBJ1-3	CASSLVRTGVYF
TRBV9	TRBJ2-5	CASSVAPARAGETQYF
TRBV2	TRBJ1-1	CASSEYRATEAFF
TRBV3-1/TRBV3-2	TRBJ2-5	CASSGRRSETQYF
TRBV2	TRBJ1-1	CASRIDRGTNTEAFF
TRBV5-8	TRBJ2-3	CASSLAKTSGNTDTQYF
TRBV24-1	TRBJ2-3	CATSPAGVTDTQYF
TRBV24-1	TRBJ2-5	CATSDPGGKQETQYF
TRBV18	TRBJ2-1	CASSPLTSQGNEQFF
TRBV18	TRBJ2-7	CASSPVAYEQYF
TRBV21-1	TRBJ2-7	CASSKPREQYF
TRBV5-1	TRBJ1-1	CASSLVQVGTEAFF
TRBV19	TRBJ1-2	CASSRTGGDMGYTF
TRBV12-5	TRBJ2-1	CASGSRTSGGLQFF
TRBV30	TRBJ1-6	CAWSGFSDNSPLHF
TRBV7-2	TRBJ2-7	CASSSQGLSYEQYF
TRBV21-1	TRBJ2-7	CASSKDTASYEQYF
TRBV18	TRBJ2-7	CASSPGTSGSYEQYF
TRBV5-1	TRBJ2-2	CASSLSGGRNTGELFF
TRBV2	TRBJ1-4	CASSGSNEKLFF
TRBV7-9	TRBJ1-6	CASSLLGGSPLHF
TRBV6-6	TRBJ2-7	CASSYSRREGQVEQYF
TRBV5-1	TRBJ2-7	CASSLDTRDPYEQYF
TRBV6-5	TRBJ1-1	CAILGWGRAEAFF
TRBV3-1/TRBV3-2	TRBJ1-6	CASSSADRLGSPLHF
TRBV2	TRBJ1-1	CASKGTGNTEAFF
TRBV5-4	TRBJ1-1	CASSLKRSGQGWNTEAFF
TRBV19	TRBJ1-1	CASSSASTEAFF
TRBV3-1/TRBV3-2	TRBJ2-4	CASSQKGGGGSKNIQYF
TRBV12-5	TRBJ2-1	CASGLAPGAINEQFF
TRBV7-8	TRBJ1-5	CASSQGKERPQHF
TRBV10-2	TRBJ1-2	CASSESGGRDYGYTF
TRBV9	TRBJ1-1	CASSAYPGLAEAFF
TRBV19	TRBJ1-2	CASTRDRDYGYTF
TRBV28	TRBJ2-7	CASRDTRTYEQYF